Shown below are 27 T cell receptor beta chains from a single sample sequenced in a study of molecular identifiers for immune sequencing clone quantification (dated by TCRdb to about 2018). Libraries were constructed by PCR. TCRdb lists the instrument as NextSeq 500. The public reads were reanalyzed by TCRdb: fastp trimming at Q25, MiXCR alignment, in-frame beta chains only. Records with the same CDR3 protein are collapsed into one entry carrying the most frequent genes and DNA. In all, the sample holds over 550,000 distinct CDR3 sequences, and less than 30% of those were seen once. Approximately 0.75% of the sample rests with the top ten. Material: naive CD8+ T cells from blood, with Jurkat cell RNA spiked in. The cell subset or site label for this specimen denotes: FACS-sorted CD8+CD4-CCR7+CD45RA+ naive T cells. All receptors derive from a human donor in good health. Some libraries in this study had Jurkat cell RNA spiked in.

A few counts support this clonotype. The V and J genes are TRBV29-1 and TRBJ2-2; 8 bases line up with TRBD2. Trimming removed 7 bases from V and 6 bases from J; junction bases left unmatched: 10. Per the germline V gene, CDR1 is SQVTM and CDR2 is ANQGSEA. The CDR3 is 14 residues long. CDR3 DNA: TGCAGCGCCCCAGGCGGGGGGCGTCCCGGGGAGCTGTTTTTT. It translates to CSAPGGGRPGELFF.

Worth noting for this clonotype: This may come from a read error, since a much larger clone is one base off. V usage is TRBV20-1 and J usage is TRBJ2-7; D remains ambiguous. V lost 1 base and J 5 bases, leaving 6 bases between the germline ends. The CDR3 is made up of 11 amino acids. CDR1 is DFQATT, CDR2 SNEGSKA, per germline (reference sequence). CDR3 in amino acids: CSARGAHEQYF. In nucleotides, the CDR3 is TGCAGTGCTAGAGGTGCTCACGAGCAGTACTTC.

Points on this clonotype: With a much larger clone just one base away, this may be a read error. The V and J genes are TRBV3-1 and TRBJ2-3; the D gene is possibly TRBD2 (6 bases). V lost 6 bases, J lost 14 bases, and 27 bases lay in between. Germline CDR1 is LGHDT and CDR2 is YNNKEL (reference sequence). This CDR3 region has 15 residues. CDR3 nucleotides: TGTGCCAGCAGTGGGGCGCGGACTAACGGCCTGAAATCGTATTTT. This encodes CASSGARTNGLKSYF.

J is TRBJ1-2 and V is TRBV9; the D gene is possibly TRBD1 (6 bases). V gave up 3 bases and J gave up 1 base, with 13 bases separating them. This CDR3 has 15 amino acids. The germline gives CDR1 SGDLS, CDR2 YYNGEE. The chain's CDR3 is CASSAGGGLNYGYTF. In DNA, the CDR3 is TGTGCCAGCAGCGCCGGGGGCGGCCTTAACTATGGCTACACCTTC.

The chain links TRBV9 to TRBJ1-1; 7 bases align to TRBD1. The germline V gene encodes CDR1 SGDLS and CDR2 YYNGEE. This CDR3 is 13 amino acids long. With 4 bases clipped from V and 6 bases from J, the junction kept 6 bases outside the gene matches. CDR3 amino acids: CASSFQGTAEAFF. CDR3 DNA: TGTGCCAGCAGCTTCCAGGGGACAGCTGAAGCTTTCTTT.

The CDR3 DNA is TGTGCCAGCAGCACCCAAAACACCGGGGAGCTGTTTTTT. As protein: CASSTQNTGELFF. J is TRBJ2-2 and V is TRBV12-3 or TRBV12-4; D gene ambiguous. V was pared by 6 bases and J by 2 bases, with 7 bases between. This CDR3 comprises 13 residues.

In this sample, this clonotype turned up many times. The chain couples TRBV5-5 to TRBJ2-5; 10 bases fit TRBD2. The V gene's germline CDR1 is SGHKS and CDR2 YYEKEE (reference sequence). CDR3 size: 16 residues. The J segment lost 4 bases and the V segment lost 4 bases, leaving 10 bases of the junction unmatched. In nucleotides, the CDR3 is TGTGCCAGCAGCGTCAACCCGGGACTAGCGTCAGAGACCCAGTACTTC. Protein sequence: CASSVNPGLASETQYF.

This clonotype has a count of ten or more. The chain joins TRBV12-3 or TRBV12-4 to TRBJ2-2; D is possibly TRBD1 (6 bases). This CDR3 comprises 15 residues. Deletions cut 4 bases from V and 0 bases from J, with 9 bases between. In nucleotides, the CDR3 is TGTGCCAGCAGTTATGGGACACCGAACACCGGGGAGCTGTTTTTT. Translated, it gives CASSYGTPNTGELFF.

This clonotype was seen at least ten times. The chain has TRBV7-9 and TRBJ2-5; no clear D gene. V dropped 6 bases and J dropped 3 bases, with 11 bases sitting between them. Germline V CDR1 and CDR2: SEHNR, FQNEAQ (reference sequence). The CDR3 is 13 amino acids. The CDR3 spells CASRPPREETQYF. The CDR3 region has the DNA TGTGCCAGCAGACCCCCCAGAGAAGAGACCCAGTACTTC.

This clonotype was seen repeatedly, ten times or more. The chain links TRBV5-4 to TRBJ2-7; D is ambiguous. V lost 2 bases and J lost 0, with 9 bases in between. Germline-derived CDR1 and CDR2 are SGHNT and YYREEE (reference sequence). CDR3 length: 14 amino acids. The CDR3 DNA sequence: TGTGCCAGCAGCTTCTCGACTGCCTCCTACGAGCAGTACTTC. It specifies CASSFSTASYEQYF.

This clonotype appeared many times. This CDR3 reads CASTPWGQMNTEAFF. The CDR3 DNA follows: TGTGCCAGCACCCCTTGGGGACAGATGAACACTGAAGCTTTCTTT. The chain links TRBV6-2 or TRBV6-3 to TRBJ1-1, with 7 nucleotides matching TRBD1. CDR3 size: 15 residues. J lost 0 bases, V lost 7 bases, and 8 bases had no gene match. Germline CDR1 is MNHEY and CDR2 is SVGEGT.

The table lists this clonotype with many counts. CDR3 residues: CASSLGQWAYEQYF. For the CDR3, the DNA is TGTGCCAGCAGCCTGGGACAGTGGGCCTACGAGCAGTACTTC. The genes are TRBV7-2 and TRBJ2-7, with 7 bases identical to TRBD1. Germline CDR1 and CDR2: SGHTA and FQGNSA. There are 14 residues in the CDR3. V trimming: 5 bases; J trimming: 2 bases; junction bases outside the gene matches: 6.

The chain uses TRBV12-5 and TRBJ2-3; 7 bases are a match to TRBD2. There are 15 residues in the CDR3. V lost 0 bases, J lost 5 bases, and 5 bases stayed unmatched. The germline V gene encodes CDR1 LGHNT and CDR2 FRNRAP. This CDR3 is CASGLVDGTIDTQYF. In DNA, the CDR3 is TGTGCTAGTGGTTTGGTAGATGGGACTATAGATACGCAGTATTTT.

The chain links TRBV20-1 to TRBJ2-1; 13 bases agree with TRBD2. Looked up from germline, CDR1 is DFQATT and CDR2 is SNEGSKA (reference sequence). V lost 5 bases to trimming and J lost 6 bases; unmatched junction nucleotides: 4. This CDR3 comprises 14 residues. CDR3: CSAQTSGRGNEQFF. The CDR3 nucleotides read TGCAGTGCTCAAACTAGCGGGAGGGGCAATGAGCAGTTCTTC.

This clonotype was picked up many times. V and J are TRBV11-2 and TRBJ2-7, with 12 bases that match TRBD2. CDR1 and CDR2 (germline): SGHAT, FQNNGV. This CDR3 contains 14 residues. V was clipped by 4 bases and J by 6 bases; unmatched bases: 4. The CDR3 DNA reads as TGTGCCAGCAGCTCGGGACTAGCGGGTTTCGAGCAGTACTTC. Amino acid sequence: CASSSGLAGFEQYF.

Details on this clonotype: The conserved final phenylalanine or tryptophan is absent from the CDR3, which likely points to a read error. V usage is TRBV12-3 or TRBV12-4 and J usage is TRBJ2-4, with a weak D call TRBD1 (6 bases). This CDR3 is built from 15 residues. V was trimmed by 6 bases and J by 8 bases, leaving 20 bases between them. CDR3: CASRDDRDKKDIQYL. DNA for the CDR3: TGTGCCAGCAGAGACGACCGGGACAAGAAGGACATTCAGTACCTC.

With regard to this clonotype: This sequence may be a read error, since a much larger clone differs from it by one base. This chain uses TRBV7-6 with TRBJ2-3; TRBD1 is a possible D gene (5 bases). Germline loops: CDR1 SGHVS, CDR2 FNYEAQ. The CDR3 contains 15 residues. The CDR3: CASSTPRDVTGTQYF. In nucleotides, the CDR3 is TGTGCCAGCAGCACCCCTAGGGATGTTACAGGTACGCAGTATTTT.

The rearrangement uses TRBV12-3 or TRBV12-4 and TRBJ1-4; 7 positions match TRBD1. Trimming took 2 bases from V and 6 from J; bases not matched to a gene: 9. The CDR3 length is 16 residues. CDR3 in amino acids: CASSLSPAGGDEKLFF. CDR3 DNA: TGTGCCAGCAGTTTATCCCCCGCAGGGGGGGATGAAAAACTGTTTTTT.

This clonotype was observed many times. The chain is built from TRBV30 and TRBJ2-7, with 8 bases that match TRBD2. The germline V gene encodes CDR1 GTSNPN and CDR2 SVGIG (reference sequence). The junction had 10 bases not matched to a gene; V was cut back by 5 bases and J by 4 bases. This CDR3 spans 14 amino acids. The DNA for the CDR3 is TGTGCCTGGGGTTCTGGCGGGGGGCCGTACGAGCAGTACTTC. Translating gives CAWGSGGGPYEQYF.

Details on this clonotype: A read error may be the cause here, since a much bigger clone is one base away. Written as DNA, the CDR3 is TGTGCCAGCAGTTCCATGGGACTGAACACTGAAGCTTTCTTT. Translating it yields CASSSMGLNTEAFF. The V call is TRBV6-2 or TRBV6-3, the J call TRBJ1-1; maybe TRBD1 (5 bases). The CDR3 spans 14 residues. The germline gives CDR1 MNHEY, CDR2 SVGEGT. The V gene lost 4 bases and the J gene lost 0 bases, with 9 bases spanning the gap.

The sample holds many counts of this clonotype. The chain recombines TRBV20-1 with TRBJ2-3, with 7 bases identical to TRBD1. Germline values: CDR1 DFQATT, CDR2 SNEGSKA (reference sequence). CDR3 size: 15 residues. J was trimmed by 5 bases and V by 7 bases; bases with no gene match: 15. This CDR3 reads CSVRGRELYLDTQYF. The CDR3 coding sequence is TGCAGTGTTAGGGGGCGCGAGTTATATTTAGATACGCAGTATTTT.

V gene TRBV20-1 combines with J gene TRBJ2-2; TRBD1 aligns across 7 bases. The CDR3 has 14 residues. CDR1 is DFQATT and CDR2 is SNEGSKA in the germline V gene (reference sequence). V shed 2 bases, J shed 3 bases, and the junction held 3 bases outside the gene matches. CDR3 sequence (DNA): TGCAGTGCTAGAAGGGACAGACACACCGGGGAGCTGTTTTTT. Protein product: CSARRDRHTGELFF.

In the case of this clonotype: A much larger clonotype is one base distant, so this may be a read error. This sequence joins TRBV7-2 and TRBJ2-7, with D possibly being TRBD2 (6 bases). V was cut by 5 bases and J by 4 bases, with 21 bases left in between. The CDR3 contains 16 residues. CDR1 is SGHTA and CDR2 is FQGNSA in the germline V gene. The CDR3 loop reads CASSGYSGPSGYEQYF. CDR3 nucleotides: TGTGCCAGCAGCGGATATAGCGGCCCAAGCGGGTACGAGCAGTACTTC.

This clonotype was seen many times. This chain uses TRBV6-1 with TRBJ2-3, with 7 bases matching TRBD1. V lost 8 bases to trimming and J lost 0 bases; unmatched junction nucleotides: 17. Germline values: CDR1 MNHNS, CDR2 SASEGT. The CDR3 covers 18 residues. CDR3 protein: CASQQGWEWLGSTDTQYF. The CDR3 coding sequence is TGTGCCAGCCAACAGGGGTGGGAATGGCTAGGGAGCACAGATACGCAGTATTTT.

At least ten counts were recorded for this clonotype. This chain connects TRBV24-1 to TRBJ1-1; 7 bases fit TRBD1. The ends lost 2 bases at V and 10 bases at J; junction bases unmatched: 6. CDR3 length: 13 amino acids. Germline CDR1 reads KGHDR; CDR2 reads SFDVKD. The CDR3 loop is CATSDSTGSGAFF. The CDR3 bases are TGTGCCACCAGTGATTCGACAGGGTCCGGAGCTTTCTTT.

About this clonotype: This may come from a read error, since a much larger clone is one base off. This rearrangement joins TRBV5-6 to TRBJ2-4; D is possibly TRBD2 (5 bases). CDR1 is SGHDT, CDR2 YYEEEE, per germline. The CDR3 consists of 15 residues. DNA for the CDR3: TGTGCCGGCAGCGGCCGGACCATAGCCAAAAACATTCAGTACTTC. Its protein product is CAGSGRTIAKNIQYF.

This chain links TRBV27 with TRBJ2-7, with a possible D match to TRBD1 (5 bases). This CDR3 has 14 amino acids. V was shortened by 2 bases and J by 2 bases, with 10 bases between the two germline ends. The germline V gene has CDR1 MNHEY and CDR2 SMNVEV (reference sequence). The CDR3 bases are TGTGCCAGCAGTTTAAGGGGAATTGCCTACGAGCAGTACTTC. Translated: CASSLRGIAYEQYF.